Following are 20 T cell receptor beta chains from one sample sequenced in a study of blood T cell repertoires in COVID-19. The assay was immunoSEQ multiplex PCR, and TCRdb's table has in-frame clones only and misses some. The sample records 150,000 to 200,000 clones, around 90% being singletons. The sample was peripheral blood. These receptors were collected from a human donor in a cohort sampled during active COVID-19.

V gene TRBV2 combines with J gene TRBJ2-7, with a tentative D call TRBD1 (6 bases). Trimming left V 5 bases short and J 3 bases short, with 14 bases between. This CDR3 has 14 amino acids. Germline CDR1 is SNHLY and CDR2 is FYNNEI. CDR3 DNA sequence: TGTGCCAGCAGTATCCAGGGGTCAAGCTACGAGCAGTACTTC. It translates to CASSIQGSSYEQYF.

V is TRBV3-1 (or the pseudogene TRBV3-2) and J is TRBJ2-7; TRBD1 is a possible D gene (6 bases). This CDR3 region has 13 residues. Per germline, CDR1 LGHDT and CDR2 YNNKEL (reference sequence). V lost 7 bases, J lost 1 base, and 11 bases lay in between. This CDR3 reads CASKGGTSYEQYF. The CDR3 DNA is TGTGCCAGCAAAGGGGGTACTTCCTACGAGCAGTACTTC.

The chain uses TRBV10-3 and TRBJ1-6, with 9 nucleotides matching TRBD1. This CDR3 has 15 amino acids. J was trimmed by 9 bases and V by 5 bases; bases with no gene match: 8. CDR1 is ENHRY, CDR2 SYGVKD, per germline. The CDR3 DNA sequence: TGTGCCATCAGTCCGGGACAGGGACCTGTTTCACCCCTCCACTTT. Encoded protein: CAISPGQGPVSPLHF.

This clone has a handful of counts. The gene calls are TRBV29-1 and TRBJ1-2; a possible D gene is TRBD1 (6 bases). Germline CDR1 is SQVTM and CDR2 is ANQGSEA. This CDR3 has 12 residues. Trimming removed 3 bases from V and 5 bases from J, with 10 bases in between. As DNA, the CDR3 is TGCAGCGTTGAGCAGGGGTGGTATGGCTACACCTTC. It specifies CSVEQGWYGYTF. Supplemented by reference TRBV29-1 and TRBJ1-2, the full variable domain reads SAVISQKPSRDICQRGTSLTIQCQVDSQVTMMFWYRQQPGQSLTLIATANQGSEATYESGFVIDKFPISRPNLTFSTLTVSNMSPEDSSIYLCSVEQGWYGYTFGSGTRLTVV.

V gene TRBV7-2 combines with J gene TRBJ1-1; D call uncertain. The CDR3 length is 17 residues. Between the trimmed V and J ends, which lost 1 base and 4 bases, there was a span of 19 bases. CDR1 is SGHTA, CDR2 FQGNSA, per germline. DNA of the CDR3: TGTGCCAGCAGCTTAGTTCCAGGAAGGTCGGTGGGCACTGAAGCTTTCTTT. Protein sequence: CASSLVPGRSVGTEAFF.

The CDR3 region is CASSRGFNEKLFF. The CDR3, as DNA: TGTGCCAGCAGCCGAGGGTTCAATGAAAAACTGTTTTTT. This sequence joins TRBV3-1 (or the pseudogene TRBV3-2) and TRBJ1-4; D unresolved. This CDR3 contains 13 residues. Germline V lookup: CDR1 LGHDT, CDR2 YNNKEL (reference sequence). V shed 4 bases and J shed 5 bases, with 8 bases lying between them.

The CDR3 is CASRGGRRPSHEQYF. In nucleotides, the CDR3 is TGTGCCAGCAGGGGGGGGCGGAGGCCTTCCCACGAGCAGTACTTC. The chain couples TRBV6-5 to TRBJ2-7; D is perhaps TRBD2 (7 bases). This CDR3 contains 15 residues. Between the trimmed V and J ends, which lost 6 bases and 5 bases, there was a span of 20 bases. Germline CDR1 and CDR2: MNHEY and SVGAGI.

This rearrangement joins TRBV3-1 (or the pseudogene TRBV3-2) to TRBJ2-5, with 15 bases identical to TRBD2. J was trimmed by 4 bases and V by 5 bases; bases with no gene match: 11. The CDR3 is 18 amino acids. Per germline, CDR1 LGHDT and CDR2 YNNKEL (reference sequence). CDR3 region: CASSLTGLAGGPGETQYF. CDR3 coding DNA: TGTGCCAGCAGCTTAACAGGACTAGCGGGAGGGCCTGGAGAGACCCAGTACTTC.

This clone was seen only a few times. The V and J genes are TRBV11-1 and TRBJ2-3, with unresolved D. The germline V and J ends were trimmed by 3 bases and 6 bases, with 10 bases remaining between them. CDR3 size: 13 residues. In germline, CDR1 is SGHAT, CDR2 FQDESV (reference sequence). The CDR3 protein is CASSLKSTDTQYF. CDR3 coding DNA: TGTGCCAGCAGCTTGAAGAGTACGGATACGCAGTATTTT.

This clone was picked up one time. The chain combines TRBV6-5 with TRBJ2-2; maybe TRBD2 (6 bases). Germline values: CDR1 MNHEY, CDR2 SVGAGI. The CDR3 covers 16 residues. Trimming took off 4 bases at V and 4 bases at J, with 16 bases between the two ends. Here the CDR3 reads CASSSRGGASTGELFF. The CDR3 region has the DNA TGTGCCAGCAGTTCTCGAGGAGGGGCAAGCACCGGGGAGCTGTTTTTT.

The chain combines TRBV5-1 with TRBJ2-7; 8 bases are a match to TRBD1. The CDR3 runs 14 residues. CDR1 is SGHRS and CDR2 is YFSETQ in the germline V gene. Losses at the gene ends were 4 bases for V and 1 base for J; bases not matched to a gene: 4. The DNA of the CDR3 is TGCGCCAGCAGCGCAGGGGGCTCGTCCTACGAGCAGTACTTC. It is translated as CASSAGGSSYEQYF.

The chain joins TRBV5-6 to TRBJ1-3; D is uncertain. V lost 0 bases and J lost 4, with 11 bases in between. CDR1 and CDR2 from the germline V gene are SGHDT and YYEEEE. This CDR3 region has 15 residues. CDR3: CASSLALEIGNTIYF. The CDR3 DNA is TGTGCCAGCAGCTTGGCCCTAGAGATCGGAAACACCATATATTTT.

This clone appeared a single time. The chain links TRBV19 to TRBJ2-2, with D perhaps matching TRBD1 (5 bases). The CDR3 is made up of 13 amino acids. V shed 11 bases and J shed 6 bases, with 16 bases lying between them. The germline gives CDR1 LNHDA, CDR2 SQIVND (reference sequence). The CDR3 nucleotides read TGTGCCGGTCGGCAGGGAAGGTCCGGGGAGCTGTTTTTT. This encodes CAGRQGRSGELFF.

The chain recombines TRBV9 with TRBJ2-1, with 8 bases that match TRBD2. This CDR3 contains 15 residues. Trimming removed 0 bases from V and 4 bases from J; junction bases left unmatched: 3. Germline-derived CDR1 and CDR2 are SGDLS and YYNGEE. This chain's CDR3 is CASSVGVAGYNEQFF. CDR3 coding DNA: TGTGCCAGCAGCGTAGGGGTAGCGGGGTACAATGAGCAGTTCTTC.

V gene TRBV3-1 (or the pseudogene TRBV3-2) combines with J gene TRBJ2-2; 7 positions match TRBD2. Germline loops: CDR1 LGHDT, CDR2 YNNKEL (reference sequence). The CDR3 has 15 amino acids. Trimming cost V 3 bases and J 4 bases; bases outside gene matches: 5. The CDR3 loop reads CASSHGLDGTGELFF. CDR3 coding DNA: TGTGCCAGCAGCCATGGACTAGATGGCACCGGGGAGCTGTTTTTT.

This chain connects TRBV2 to TRBJ1-5; D ambiguous. The CDR3 sequence is 12 residues long. Germline loops: CDR1 SNHLY, CDR2 FYNNEI. V was trimmed by 8 bases and J by 4 bases, leaving 9 bases between them. The CDR3 reads CASSGGNQPQHF. Written as DNA, the CDR3 is TGTGCCAGCTCGGGCGGGAATCAGCCCCAGCATTTT.

The chain combines TRBV28 with TRBJ2-7; D might be TRBD2 (6 bases). The ends were cut back, 6 bases at V and 2 bases at J, with 17 bases in the middle. Germline CDR1 and CDR2: MDHEN and SYDVKM. The CDR3 sequence is 15 residues long. CDR3 sequence (DNA): TGTGCCAGCAGCTCTACCGGGACTGTACCCTACGAGCAGTACTTC. Protein sequence: CASSSTGTVPYEQYF.

The chain recombines TRBV6-5 with TRBJ1-3; possibly TRBD1 for D (6 bases). This CDR3 comprises 16 residues. V was clipped by 3 bases and J by 0 bases, with 12 bases between them. CDR1 MNHEY and CDR2 SVGAGI come from the germline V gene. CDR3: CASSYRTGYSGNTIYF. DNA of the CDR3: TGTGCCAGCAGTTATCGAACAGGGTACTCTGGAAACACCATATATTTT.

This chain links TRBV5-6 with TRBJ2-7, with 10 bases fitting TRBD1. The CDR3 totals 19 residues. The V gene end was trimmed by 2 bases and the J gene end by 4 bases; junction bases not matched to a gene: 18. Germline V gene lookup returns CDR1 SGHDT and CDR2 YYEEEE. CDR3 residues: CASSFFDRGRDSRRYEQYF. The DNA for the CDR3 is TGTGCCAGCAGCTTTTTTGACAGGGGGCGGGACAGCCGGAGATACGAGCAGTACTTC.

V is TRBV3-1 (or the pseudogene TRBV3-2) and J is TRBJ2-7; TRBD1 is a possible D gene (5 bases). The CDR3 sequence is 15 residues long. Trimming took 5 bases from V and 2 from J, leaving 16 bases between them. Germline loops: CDR1 LGHDT, CDR2 YNNKEL (reference sequence). The CDR3 protein is CASSFRMGPTYEQYF. As DNA, the CDR3 is TGTGCCAGCAGCTTTCGAATGGGGCCGACCTACGAGCAGTACTTC.